This T cell receptor beta chain is drawn from a study of CD8 T cells in Susac syndrome. The V end was cut by 0 bases, the J end by 1 base, with 7 bases between. The CDR3 sequence is 14 residues long. The germline V gene has CDR1 SGDLS and CDR2 YYNGEE. The RNA input was about 0.5 to 1 ug, and it was reverse transcribed with random hexamers. Multiplex PCR with immunoSEQ amplified the TCR beta CDR3 across 54 Vbeta and 13 Jbeta. TCRdb re-called the immunoSEQ multiplex PCR reads through MiXCR, storing one row per CDR3 protein. The repertoire includes about 160,000 distinct CDR3 sequences, roughly 94% of them detected once, and about 0.1% sits in the top ten. TCR beta was sequenced from blood CD8+ and CD4+ T cells. Negative isolation was applied to CD8+ and CD4+ T cells, and FACS enrichment was applied to TEMRA cells.

V is TRBV9 and J is TRBJ1-1, with D perhaps matching TRBD1 (5 bases). This TCR came from a human donor with multiple sclerosis. Sequenced: CD4+ T cells from PBMCs. Here the CDR3 reads CASSVEQGNTEAFF. CDR3 in DNA: TGTGCCAGCAGCGTAGAGCAGGGGAACACTGAAGCTTTCTTT.